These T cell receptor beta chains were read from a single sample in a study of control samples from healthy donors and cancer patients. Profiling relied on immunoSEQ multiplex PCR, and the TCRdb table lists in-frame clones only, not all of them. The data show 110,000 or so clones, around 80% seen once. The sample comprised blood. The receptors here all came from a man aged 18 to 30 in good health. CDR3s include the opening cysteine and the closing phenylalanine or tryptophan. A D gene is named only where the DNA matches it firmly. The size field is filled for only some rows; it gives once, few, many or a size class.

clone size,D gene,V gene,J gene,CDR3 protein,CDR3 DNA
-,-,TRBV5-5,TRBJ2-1,CASSLGLRQEFSDNEQFF,TGTGCCAGCAGCTTGGGGCTCCGGCAGGAGTTCTCCGACAATGAGCAGTTCTTC
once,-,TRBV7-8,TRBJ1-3,CASSFKGSGNTIYF,TGTGCCAGCAGCTTTAAGGGTAGTGGAAACACCATATATTTT
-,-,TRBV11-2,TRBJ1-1,CASSKFWGPKTPEAFF,TGTGCCAGCAGCAAGTTCTGGGGGCCTAAGACCCCTGAAGCTTTCTTT
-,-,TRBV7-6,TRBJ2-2,CASSLSGAGNTGELFF,TGTGCCAGCAGCTTAAGTGGGGCAGGTAACACCGGGGAGCTGTTTTTT
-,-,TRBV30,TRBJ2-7,CAWSVSIYYEQYF,TGTGCCTGGAGTGTTTCCATTTACTACGAGCAGTACTTC
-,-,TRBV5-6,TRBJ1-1,CASSTHRVLRNTEAFF,TGTGCCAGCAGCACACATAGGGTGTTGCGGAACACTGAAGCTTTCTTT
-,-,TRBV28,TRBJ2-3,CASSPPGQSRFKYF,TGTGCCAGCAGTCCCCCGGGACAATCACGTTTCAAGTATTTT
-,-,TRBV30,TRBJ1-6,CAWNTYGAYNSPLHF,TGTGCCTGGAATACTTACGGGGCTTATAATTCACCCCTCCACTTT
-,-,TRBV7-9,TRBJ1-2,CASSSGEFNYGYTF,TGTGCCAGCAGCTCGGGGGAATTTAACTATGGCTACACCTTC
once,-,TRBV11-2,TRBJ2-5,CASSFLGQGRYQETQYF,TGTGCCAGCAGCTTCTTAGGTCAGGGACGGTACCAAGAGACCCAGTACTTC
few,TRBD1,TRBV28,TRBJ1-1,CASSLGGAGGTEAFF,TGTGCCAGCAGTTTAGGTGGGGCAGGGGGGACTGAAGCTTTCTTT
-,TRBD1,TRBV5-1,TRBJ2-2,CASSQGQGNTGELFF,TGCGCCAGCAGTCAGGGACAGGGGAACACCGGGGAGCTGTTTTTT
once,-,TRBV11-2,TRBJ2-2,CASSLDRNTGELFF,TGTGCCAGCAGCTTAGACAGGAACACCGGGGAGCTGTTTTTT
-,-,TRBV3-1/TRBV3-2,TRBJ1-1,CASSQEWARRAFF,TGTGCCAGCAGCCAAGAGTGGGCCCGGCGGGCTTTCTTT
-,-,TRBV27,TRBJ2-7,CASRPSGAKGEQYF,TGTGCCAGCAGGCCCTCGGGGGCAAAGGGCGAGCAGTACTTC
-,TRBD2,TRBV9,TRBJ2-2,CASSPRSGGTTGELFF,TGTGCCAGCAGCCCCCGTAGCGGGGGGACGACCGGGGAGCTGTTTTTT
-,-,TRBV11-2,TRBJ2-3,CASSAVGGTDTQYF,TGTGCCAGCAGCGCCGTGGGAGGCACAGATACGCAGTATTTT
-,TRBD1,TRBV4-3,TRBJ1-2,CASSQDRGTGVGYTF,TGCGCCAGCAGCCAAGATCGCGGGACAGGGGTTGGCTACACCTTC
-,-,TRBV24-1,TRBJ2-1,CATSDLETGDYNEQFF,TGTGCCACCAGTGATTTGGAGACAGGCGACTACAATGAGCAGTTCTTC
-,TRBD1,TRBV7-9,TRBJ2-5,CASSPTGGIRETQYF,TGTGCCAGCAGCCCCACAGGGGGGATACGGGAGACCCAGTACTTC
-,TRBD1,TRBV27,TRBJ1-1,CASSQRDSITLMNTEAFF,TGTGCCAGCAGTCAACGGGACAGCATTACTTTAATGAACACTGAAGCTTTCTTT
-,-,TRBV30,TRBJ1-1,CAWSVGPKPTEAFF,TGTGCCTGGAGTGTTGGGCCGAAACCGACTGAAGCTTTCTTT
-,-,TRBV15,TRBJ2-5,CATSSFTQQPETQYF,TGTGCCACCAGCTCCTTCACCCAACAACCAGAGACCCAGTACTTC
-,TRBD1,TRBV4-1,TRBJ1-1,CASSQETGGNTEAFF,TGCGCCAGCAGCCAAGAGACAGGGGGGAACACTGAAGCTTTCTTT
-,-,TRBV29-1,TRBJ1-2,CSVGPRGDGYTF,TGCAGCGTTGGACCCCGGGGCGATGGCTACACCTTC
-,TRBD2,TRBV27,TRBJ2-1,CASSLSGTSGDEQFF,TGTGCCAGCAGTTTATCTGGGACTAGCGGGGATGAGCAGTTCTTC
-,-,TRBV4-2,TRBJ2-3,CASSQGRFTDTQYF,TGTGCCAGCAGCCAGGGACGGTTCACAGATACGCAGTATTTT
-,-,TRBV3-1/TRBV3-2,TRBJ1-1,CASSQNTEAFF,TGTGCCAGCAGCCAGAACACTGAAGCTTTCTTT
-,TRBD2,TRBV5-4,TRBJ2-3,CASSLGLAGFTDTQYF,TGTGCCAGCAGCCTTGGACTAGCGGGTTTCACAGATACGCAGTATTTT
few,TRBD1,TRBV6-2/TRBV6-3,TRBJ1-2,CASSYPTTTGQVQGYTF,TGTGCCAGCAGTTACCCGACCACTACCGGACAGGTTCAGGGCTACACCTTC
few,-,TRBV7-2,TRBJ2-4,CASSLMRQPTIQYF,TGTGCCAGCAGCTTAATGAGACAGCCGACCATTCAGTACTTC
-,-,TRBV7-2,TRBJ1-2,CASSPGVNYGYTF,TGTGCCAGCAGCCCGGGAGTGAACTATGGCTACACCTTC
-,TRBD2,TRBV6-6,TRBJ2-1,CASSPGLAGGSYNEQFF,TGTGCCAGCAGTCCCGGGCTAGCGGGGGGTTCCTACAATGAGCAGTTCTTC
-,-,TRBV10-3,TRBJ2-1,CAISESAGSSYNEQFF,TGTGCCATCAGTGAGTCGGCGGGTTCCTCCTACAATGAGCAGTTCTTC
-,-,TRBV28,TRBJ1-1,CASREGVGTTEAFF,TGTGCCAGCAGGGAAGGGGTCGGGACAACTGAAGCTTTCTTT
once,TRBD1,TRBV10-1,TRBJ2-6,CARIGTGGSGANVLTF,TGCGCCAGGATCGGGACAGGGGGCTCTGGGGCCAACGTCCTGACTTTC
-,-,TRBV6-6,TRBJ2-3,CASGSPGRGTDTQYF,TGTGCCAGCGGATCCCCTGGACGGGGCACAGATACGCAGTATTTT
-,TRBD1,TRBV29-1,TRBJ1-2,CSVDQGQGATNTF,TGCAGCGTTGATCAGGGACAGGGGGCCACAAACACCTTC
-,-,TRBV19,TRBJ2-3,CASFDPFGDTQYF,TGTGCCAGTTTCGATCCCTTTGGGGATACGCAGTATTTT
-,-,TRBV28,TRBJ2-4,CASSLGREGDIQYF,TGTGCCAGCAGTTTAGGCAGGGAGGGGGACATTCAGTACTTC
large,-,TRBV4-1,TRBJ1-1,CASSQSVNTEAFF,TGCGCCAGCAGCCAATCCGTGAACACTGAAGCTTTCTTT
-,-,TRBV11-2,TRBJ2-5,CASSLGAGGSETQYF,TGTGCCAGCAGCTTAGGGGCCGGGGGCTCAGAGACCCAGTACTTC
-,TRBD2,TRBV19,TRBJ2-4,CASSPTGGGKAKNIQYF,TGTGCCAGTAGTCCAACCGGGGGGGGAAAAGCCAAAAACATTCAGTACTTC
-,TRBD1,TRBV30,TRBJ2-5,CAWSGTGRRETQYF,TGTGCCTGGAGTGGGACAGGGCGGAGAGAGACCCAGTACTTC
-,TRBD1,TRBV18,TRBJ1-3,CASSGSGGFSGNTIYF,TGTGCCAGCTCAGGTTCAGGGGGCTTCTCTGGAAACACCATATATTTT
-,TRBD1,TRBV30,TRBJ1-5,CAWSPTGDQPQHF,TGTGCCTGGAGTCCCACAGGGGATCAGCCCCAGCATTTT
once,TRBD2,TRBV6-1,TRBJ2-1,CASSLGTSGVNEQFF,TGTGCCAGCAGTCTCGGGACTAGCGGGGTAAATGAGCAGTTCTTC
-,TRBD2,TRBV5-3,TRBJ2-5,CARSSSGGGQETQYF,TGTGCCAGAAGCTCTAGCGGGGGGGGCCAAGAGACCCAGTACTTC
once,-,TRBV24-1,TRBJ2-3,CATSDLEVDTQYF,TGTGCCACCAGTGATTTGGAGGTAGATACGCAATATTTT
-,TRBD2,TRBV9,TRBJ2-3,CASSPSGAGDTQYF,TGTGCCAGCAGCCCCAGCGGGGCGGGAGATACGCAGTATTTT
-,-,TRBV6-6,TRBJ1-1,CASSKNTGLRAEAFF,TGTGCCAGCAGTAAAAACACAGGGTTGAGAGCTGAAGCTTTCTTT
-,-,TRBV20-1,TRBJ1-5,CSAGEDQPQHF,TGCAGTGCTGGGGAGGATCAGCCCCAGCATTTT
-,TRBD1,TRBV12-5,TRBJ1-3,CASGFRQGPSGNTIYF,TGTGCTAGTGGTTTCCGACAGGGACCATCTGGAAACACCATATATTTT